This entry lists 22 T cell receptor beta chains sequenced from one sample in a study of T cells in Graves' hyperthyroidism and ophthalmopathy. RNA transcripts gave rise to amplified TCR beta CDR3 regions. The HTBI primer set served for first-round RT-PCR of the TCR CDR3. TCRdb passed the multiplex PCR reads through MiXCR, listing each CDR3 protein once. The data hold more than 250,000 distinct CDR3 sequences, with 12% to 15% observed a single time. Material: blood. Receptors originate from a woman in her forties or fifties with Graves' hyperthyroidism that later progressed to Graves' ophthalmopathy.

This clonotype was recorded at least ten times. V usage is TRBV5-1 and J usage is TRBJ2-3, with 8 bases fitting TRBD1. CDR1 SGHRS and CDR2 YFSETQ come from the germline V gene. This CDR3 is 16 amino acids long. V lost 5 bases, J lost 2 bases, and 10 bases stayed unmatched. The CDR3 is CASSLTATGVTDTQYF. For the CDR3, the DNA is TGCGCCAGCAGTTTGACCGCGACAGGGGTCACAGATACGCAGTATTTT.

This clonotype was picked up many times. The CDR3 DNA reads as TGTGCCAGCAGTCGGACTAGCGGAGCATACGAGCAGTACTTC. This gives the protein CASSRTSGAYEQYF. This chain links TRBV27 with TRBJ2-7; 10 bases are shared with TRBD2. V trimming: 5 bases; J trimming: 4 bases; junction bases outside the gene matches: 5. The CDR3 is 14 amino acids. The germline gives CDR1 MNHEY, CDR2 SMNVEV (reference sequence).

The sample holds many counts of this clonotype. The rearrangement joins TRBV18 to TRBJ1-1; possibly TRBD1 for D (5 bases). V was pared by 5 bases and J by 5 bases, with 9 bases between. This CDR3 spans 12 amino acids. The germline V gene has CDR1 KGHSH and CDR2 LQKENI. The CDR3 sequence is CASSAGRTEAFF. CDR3 DNA sequence: TGTGCCAGCTCAGCAGGGAGGACTGAAGCTTTCTTT.

This clonotype was found a few times. The chain joins TRBV9 to TRBJ2-5; D may be TRBD1 (6 bases). There are 14 residues in the CDR3. Germline CDR1 reads SGDLS; CDR2 reads YYNGEE. V lost 4 bases and J 4 bases, leaving 14 bases between the germline ends. The CDR3 sequence is CASSPMDSGETQYF. DNA for the CDR3: TGTGCCAGCAGCCCGATGGACAGCGGAGAGACCCAGTACTTC.

This clonotype was observed many times. The chain combines TRBV20-1 with TRBJ2-2; unclear D gene. V lost 3 bases, J lost 3 bases, and 8 bases lay in between. The CDR3 is 13 amino acids. In germline, CDR1 is DFQATT, CDR2 SNEGSKA (reference sequence). The CDR3 loop is CSARDPYTGELFF. The CDR3 DNA sequence: TGCAGTGCTAGGGACCCATACACCGGGGAGCTGTTTTTT.

This clonotype was seen many times. The chain recombines TRBV5-6 with TRBJ2-1; D gene ambiguous. The CDR3 sequence is 16 residues long. Germline V lookup: CDR1 SGHDT, CDR2 YYEEEE. V was pared by 0 bases and J by 8 bases, with 18 bases between. CDR3 bases: TGTGCCAGCAGCTTGGTAATCAGGAACTCTGGGCATGAGCAGTTCTTC. It is translated as CASSLVIRNSGHEQFF. Full variable domain (remainder filled in from reference TRBV5-6 and TRBJ2-1): DAGVTQSPTHLIKTRGQQVTLRCSPKSGHDTVSWYQQALGQGPQFIFQYYEEEERQRGNFPDRFSGHQFPNYSSELNVNALLLGDSALYLCASSLVIRNSGHEQFFGPGTRLTVL.

This clonotype was found many times. The V gene is TRBV9, the J gene TRBJ2-1; 8 bases are a match to TRBD2. CDR1 and CDR2 (germline): SGDLS, YYNGEE. The CDR3 has 17 amino acids. Trimming at V came to 3 bases and at J to 2 bases, leaving 10 bases not matched to a gene. The CDR3 nucleotides are TGTGCCAGCAGCGCGGGGGGGGGGCGTTTAGCCTACAATGAGCAGTTCTTC. This codes for CASSAGGGRLAYNEQFF.

This clonotype was picked up many times. The chain employs TRBV18 and TRBJ1-1; D possibly corresponds to TRBD1 (5 bases). This CDR3 comprises 16 residues. Trimming pared 5 bases from V and 1 base from J, leaving 17 bases between. CDR1 is KGHSH, CDR2 LQKENI, per germline. The CDR3 sequence is CASSTGWGRRNTEAFF. CDR3 nucleotide sequence: TGTGCCAGCTCAACGGGATGGGGACGCCGGAACACTGAAGCTTTCTTT.

The table lists this clonotype with many counts. The chain links TRBV3-1 to TRBJ2-6; 7 bases map to TRBD1. Per germline, CDR1 LGHDT and CDR2 YNNKEL (reference sequence). CDR3 size: 20 residues. The ends lost 1 base at V and 4 bases at J; junction bases unmatched: 16. This CDR3 reads CASSQALVGTATIGANVLTF. The CDR3 DNA sequence: TGTGCCAGCAGCCAAGCCCTCGTCGGGACAGCCACGATCGGGGCCAACGTCCTGACTTTC. Based on the CDR3 plus reference TRBV3-1 and TRBJ2-6, the full variable domain is DTAVSQTPKYLVTQMGNDKSIKCEQNLGHDTMYWYKQDSKKFLKIMFSYNNKELIINETVPNRFSPKSPDKAHLNLHINSLELGDSAVYFCASSQALVGTATIGANVLTFGAGSRLTVL.

This clonotype has more than one count but fewer than ten. The chain uses TRBV5-6 and TRBJ2-7; 8 bases align to TRBD1. This CDR3 is 14 amino acids long. Germline loops: CDR1 SGHDT, CDR2 YYEEEE. After removal of 4 bases from V and 7 bases from J, the junction contained 10 bases not matched to a gene. The CDR3 loop is CASSPPGQVEEQYF. CDR3 bases: TGTGCCAGCAGCCCCCCGGGACAGGTGGAAGAGCAGTACTTC. Full variable domain (rest looked up from reference TRBV5-6 and TRBJ2-7): DAGVTQSPTHLIKTRGQQVTLRCSPKSGHDTVSWYQQALGQGPQFIFQYYEEEERQRGNFPDRFSGHQFPNYSSELNVNALLLGDSALYLCASSPPGQVEEQYFGPGTRLTVT.

This clonotype came up many times. The rearrangement joins TRBV5-1 to TRBJ2-1, with D possibly being TRBD2 (6 bases). CDR1 SGHRS and CDR2 YFSETQ come from the germline V gene. The CDR3 totals 16 residues. V was trimmed by 4 bases and J by 0 bases, leaving 14 bases between them. The CDR3 here is CASSPSDGSSYNEQFF. CDR3 in DNA: TGCGCCAGCAGCCCCTCGGACGGGAGCTCCTACAATGAGCAGTTCTTC.

In this sample, this clonotype turned up many times. V usage is TRBV5-1 and J usage is TRBJ2-1; 10 bases are a match to TRBD2. The CDR3 runs 16 residues. Trimming at V came to 4 bases and at J to 7 bases, leaving 11 bases not matched to a gene. Germline loops: CDR1 SGHRS, CDR2 YFSETQ. Written as DNA, the CDR3 is TGCGCCAGCAGCCTAAGCGGGAGGGCCGGGTGGAATGAGCAGTTCTTC. Its translation is CASSLSGRAGWNEQFF.

As to this clonotype: This may be a read error: a much more frequent sequence differs by one nucleotide. The missing conserved phenylalanine or tryptophan at the end of this CDR3 makes a read error likely. The chain has TRBV9 and TRBJ2-3, with 7 bases fitting TRBD2. The CDR3 runs to 18 residues. V was pared by 3 bases and J by 0 bases, with 13 bases of the junction left unmatched. Per germline, CDR1 SGDLS and CDR2 YYNGEE. CDR3: CASSAARTERESTDTQYL. CDR3 coding DNA: TGTGCCAGCAGCGCTGCCCGTACGGAGCGGGAAAGCACAGATACGCAGTATCTT.

V is TRBV19 and J is TRBJ2-7, with a weak D call TRBD1 (6 bases). CDR3 length: 14 residues. V was pared by 5 bases and J by 0 bases, with 11 bases between. Germline-derived CDR1 and CDR2 are LNHDA and SQIVND (reference sequence). CDR3 bases: TGTGCCAGTAGTTCTCCGGGACACTCCTACGAGCAGTACTTC. It translates to CASSSPGHSYEQYF.

Concerning this clonotype itself: The CDR3 does not end in the conserved phenylalanine or tryptophan, so this is likely a read error. This chain links TRBV6-5 with TRBJ1-6; 8 bases are a match to TRBD1. The CDR3 consists of 15 residues. The germline V gene has CDR1 MNHEY and CDR2 SVGAGI. Germline trimming cut 6 bases from V and 6 bases from J; bases unmatched to any gene: 7. The chain's CDR3 is CASRYRGAGNSPLHS. The DNA of the CDR3 is TGTGCCAGCAGATACAGGGGGGCAGGTAATTCACCCCTCCACTCT.

The sample holds a few counts of this clonotype. The rearrangement joins TRBV5-6 to TRBJ2-5, with 7 bases matching TRBD2. CDR3 length equals 13 residues. The germline gives CDR1 SGHDT, CDR2 YYEEEE. The V and J ends lost 4 bases and 12 bases, in that order; junction bases with no gene match: 12. CDR3 residues: CASSRGDGGIKYF. The CDR3 DNA reads TGTGCCAGCAGCCGAGGGGACGGGGGGATAAAGTACTTC.

This clonotype was seen at least ten times. DNA for the CDR3: TGTGCCAGCAGTTTATCTGCATTCTGGGGATATGGCTACACCTTC. Translating gives CASSLSAFWGYGYTF. V and J are TRBV12-3 or TRBV12-4 and TRBJ1-2, with no clear D. The CDR3 contains 15 residues. The ends were cut back, 2 bases at V and 5 bases at J, with 15 bases in the middle.

This clonotype was counted ten times or more. The chain carries TRBV15 and TRBJ2-7; weak D call: TRBD1 (5 bases). V was trimmed by 0 bases and J by 4 bases, leaving 10 bases between them. Per germline, CDR1 LNHNV and CDR2 YYDKDF (reference sequence). The CDR3 consists of 14 residues. The CDR3 loop is CATSREVQGYEQYF. The CDR3 DNA is TGTGCCACCAGCAGAGAGGTTCAGGGTTACGAGCAGTACTTC.

This clonotype was seen ten or more times. The chain carries TRBV27 and TRBJ1-1; D is possibly TRBD1 (5 bases). CDR1 is MNHEY and CDR2 is SMNVEV in the germline V gene (reference sequence). The CDR3 runs to 15 residues. V dropped 7 bases and J dropped 0 bases, with 15 bases sitting between them. The DNA for the CDR3 is TGTGCCAGCACTCGAATCGGGGACTTGAACACTGAAGCTTTCTTT. Its translation is CASTRIGDLNTEAFF.

Many counts were recorded for this clonotype. V is TRBV6-1 and J is TRBJ2-2; 7 bases agree with TRBD1. The CDR3 is 13 residues long. V shed 11 bases and J 4 bases; nucleotides not matched to a gene: 7. Germline V gene data show CDR1 as MNHNS and CDR2 as SASEGT. The CDR3 DNA follows: TGTGCCGGTAGACAGGGAACCACCGGGGAGCTGTTTTTT. Amino acid sequence: CAGRQGTTGELFF.

The genes are TRBV5-1 and TRBJ1-1, with 7 positions matching TRBD1. Per the germline V gene, CDR1 is SGHRS and CDR2 is YFSETQ. This CDR3 region has 15 residues. J was trimmed by 1 base and V by 10 bases; bases with no gene match: 13. The CDR3 sequence: CASESGGSPNTEAFF. As DNA, the CDR3 is TGCGCCTCGGAATCAGGGGGATCACCGAACACTGAAGCTTTCTTT.

The V call is TRBV20-1, the J call TRBJ1-2; 10 bases are a match to TRBD1. With 7 bases clipped from V and 5 bases from J, the junction kept 10 bases outside the gene matches. Germline-derived CDR1 and CDR2 are DFQATT and SNEGSKA (reference sequence). The CDR3 covers 14 residues. CDR3 sequence: CSVPRTGGPYGYTF. The CDR3 coding sequence is TGCAGTGTTCCTCGGACAGGGGGGCCTTATGGCTACACCTTC.